The clone carrying this T cell receptor (beta chain) was observed a handful of times. Per the study methods: Reference gene primer amplification yielded estimated nucleated cell counts. The data were produced by immunoSEQ multiplex PCR, yet TCRdb's version contains in-frame clones alone and is incomplete. V, J and clone size are those of that table, while D and trimming were read from the DNA. The table lists roughly 110,000 clones, approximately 83% of them singletons, with 0.83% in the top ten. The sample is drawn from a study of blood T cell repertoires in COVID-19. Overall study: Sample material is recorded as cDNA or gDNA derived from T cells, B-cell-depleted T cells, or PBMCs.

The junction had 2 bases not matched to a gene; V was cut back by 2 bases and J by 3 bases. The CDR3 has 15 residues. The germline CDR1 and CDR2 sequences are LNHDA and SQIVND (reference sequence). This clonotype was obtained from a woman between 65 and 79 years old with acute or convalescent COVID-19. This rearrangement joins TRBV19 to TRBJ1-5; TRBD1 matches 9 bases. The material sequenced was peripheral blood. The CDR3 DNA is TGTGCCAGTAGTATATGGACAGGGGACAATCAGCCCCAGCATTTT. Protein: CASSIWTGDNQPQHF.